This T cell receptor (beta chain) was sequenced for a study of lymphopenia after photon versus proton radiotherapy. Study-level points and caveats: Larger post-nadir TCR diversity loss correlated inversely with survival in deceased patients.

Repertoires were generated with immunoSEQ multiplex PCR, while TCRdb's copy carries only in-frame clones and drops some. Seen here are about 64,000 clones, around 90% observed once, and the top ten hold around 13%. With respect to this clone: Its specificity is not known.

Germline CDR1 is ENHRY and CDR2 is SYGVKD. The V gene lost 5 bases and the J gene lost 3 bases, with 8 bases spanning the gap. This CDR3 region has 13 residues. This chain joins TRBV10-3 and TRBJ2-1; D is possibly TRBD2 (6 bases). This TCR derives from an older man with esophageal cancer. Specimen: peripheral blood, collected from a patient treated with proton-based radiotherapy. CDR3 nucleotide sequence: TGTGCCATCAGTCCGCGGGACTACAATGAGCAGTTCTTC. This gives the protein CAISPRDYNEQFF.